A selection of T cell receptor beta chains follows, all from one sample in a study of blood T cell repertoires in COVID-19. Clones were sequenced by immunoSEQ multiplex PCR, and TCRdb holds only the in-frame ones, with some missing. This repertoire shows a few hundred thousand clones, around 90% found once; its top ten account for under 6.5%. Sequenced: peripheral blood. These receptors came from a man aged 18-30 years who had recovered from COVID-19. CDR3s include the opening cysteine and the closing phenylalanine or tryptophan. The order of the fields is CDR3 DNA, CDR3 protein, D gene, V gene, clone size, J gene. The D gene is left open where the match is weak. Some rows have no size entry. The others give once, few or many, or a class for an expanded clone.

CDR3 DNA: TGTGCCAGCAGCGTGGGACAGAGCAATCAGCCCCAGCATTTT; CDR3 protein: CASSVGQSNQPQHF; D gene: TRBD1; V gene: TRBV9; clone size: NA; J gene: TRBJ1-5
CDR3 DNA: TGTGCCAGCTCCCCGAAGGGGGTTCCTGGAAACACCATATATTTT; CDR3 protein: CASSPKGVPGNTIYF; D gene: NA; V gene: TRBV18; clone size: NA; J gene: TRBJ1-3
CDR3 DNA: TGTGCCAGCAGCCTAGGGGGACACCCCCCTGGCTACACCTTC; CDR3 protein: CASSLGGHPPGYTF; D gene: NA; V gene: TRBV7-9; clone size: NA; J gene: TRBJ1-2
CDR3 DNA: TGTGCCAGTAGCACCGGGACTAGAGGGACCGGGGAGCTGTTTTTT; CDR3 protein: CASSTGTRGTGELFF; D gene: TRBD2; V gene: TRBV19; clone size: NA; J gene: TRBJ2-2
CDR3 DNA: TGTGCCAGCTCACCACGCAGACAGGGGGTCATGAACACTGAAGCTTTCTTT; CDR3 protein: CASSPRRQGVMNTEAFF; D gene: TRBD1; V gene: TRBV18; clone size: NA; J gene: TRBJ1-1
CDR3 DNA: TGTGCCAGCACTCGGACTCTCACCTACGAGCAGTACTTC; CDR3 protein: CASTRTLTYEQYF; D gene: NA; V gene: TRBV2; clone size: NA; J gene: TRBJ2-7
CDR3 DNA: TGTGCCAGCAGCCCCAGCGGGACAGGATACAATGAGCAGTTCTTC; CDR3 protein: CASSPSGTGYNEQFF; D gene: NA; V gene: TRBV14; clone size: once; J gene: TRBJ2-1
CDR3 DNA: TGTGCTAGTGGTTTGGTACGCGGGACAGATACCGGGGAGCTGTTTTTT; CDR3 protein: CASGLVRGTDTGELFF; D gene: NA; V gene: TRBV12-5; clone size: NA; J gene: TRBJ2-2
CDR3 DNA: TGTGCCATCAGCCCTGGGACAGGGGGAAACTCTGGAAACACCATATATTTT; CDR3 protein: CAISPGTGGNSGNTIYF; D gene: TRBD1; V gene: TRBV10-3; clone size: NA; J gene: TRBJ1-3
CDR3 DNA: TGTGCCAGCAGCTTAGCGGGGGTCAACGCGATGGAGAATGAGCAGTTCTTC; CDR3 protein: CASSLAGVNAMENEQFF; D gene: NA; V gene: TRBV11-2; clone size: NA; J gene: TRBJ2-1
CDR3 DNA: TGTGCCACCAGTGTTCTCCGGGACTCCAGGGATACGCAGTATTTT; CDR3 protein: CATSVLRDSRDTQYF; D gene: NA; V gene: TRBV24-1; clone size: NA; J gene: TRBJ2-3
CDR3 DNA: TGTGCCAGCAGTACCCCCACTAGCGGGGCCTACAATGAGCAGTTCTTC; CDR3 protein: CASSTPTSGAYNEQFF; D gene: TRBD2; V gene: TRBV6-2/TRBV6-3; clone size: NA; J gene: TRBJ2-1
CDR3 DNA: TGTGCCTGGAGTGTGGGGGGGACAGGGGACCTCTATGGCTACACCTTC; CDR3 protein: CAWSVGGTGDLYGYTF; D gene: TRBD1; V gene: TRBV30; clone size: NA; J gene: TRBJ1-2
CDR3 DNA: TGCGCCAGCAGCCCAGCTGGACAGACCGGGCAGTTCTTC; CDR3 protein: CASSPAGQTGQFF; D gene: NA; V gene: TRBV5-1; clone size: NA; J gene: TRBJ2-1
CDR3 DNA: TGCGCCAGCAGTCCCGGGACAGGGGGCACTGAAGCTTTCTTT; CDR3 protein: CASSPGTGGTEAFF; D gene: TRBD1; V gene: TRBV5-1; clone size: NA; J gene: TRBJ1-1
CDR3 DNA: TGCAGTGCTAGTGGCCGGGGGAGGGGCATTAACTATGGCTACACCTTC; CDR3 protein: CSASGRGRGINYGYTF; D gene: NA; V gene: TRBV20-1; clone size: NA; J gene: TRBJ1-2
CDR3 DNA: TGTGCCAGCAGCTCGGCGTACGGGGATACGCAGTATTTT; CDR3 protein: CASSSAYGDTQYF; D gene: NA; V gene: TRBV7-9; clone size: NA; J gene: TRBJ2-3
CDR3 DNA: TGTGCCAGCACATGGCATGAGCAGTTCTTC; CDR3 protein: CASTWHEQFF; D gene: NA; V gene: TRBV2; clone size: NA; J gene: TRBJ2-1
CDR3 DNA: TGTGCCACCAGCAGAGGACTTGCAAATCCTAGCACAGATACGCAGTATTTT; CDR3 protein: CATSRGLANPSTDTQYF; D gene: NA; V gene: TRBV15; clone size: NA; J gene: TRBJ2-3
CDR3 DNA: TGTGCCAGCAGCCCCCTCTGGACTAGCGGGGGCGCTAGCACAGATACGCAGTATTTT; CDR3 protein: CASSPLWTSGGASTDTQYF; D gene: TRBD2; V gene: TRBV3-1/TRBV3-2; clone size: once; J gene: TRBJ2-3
CDR3 DNA: TGTGCCAGCAGCCCGACTGGTACCCACAATGAGCAGTTCTTC; CDR3 protein: CASSPTGTHNEQFF; D gene: NA; V gene: TRBV7-2; clone size: NA; J gene: TRBJ2-1
CDR3 DNA: TGTGCCAGTACTCCCGGGGGGGGTAGCAATCAGCCCCAGCATTTT; CDR3 protein: CASTPGGGSNQPQHF; D gene: NA; V gene: TRBV19; clone size: NA; J gene: TRBJ1-5
CDR3 DNA: TGTGCCAGCAGCTTAGCCTACCGTGAAAAACTGTTTTTT; CDR3 protein: CASSLAYREKLFF; D gene: NA; V gene: TRBV7-6; clone size: NA; J gene: TRBJ1-4
CDR3 DNA: TGTGCCAGCTCACCAGACAGGGGGCTGAACGAGCAGTACTTC; CDR3 protein: CASSPDRGLNEQYF; D gene: TRBD1; V gene: TRBV18; clone size: once; J gene: TRBJ2-7
CDR3 DNA: TGTGCCAGCAGCCGGGGCACCGGGGAGCTGTTTTTT; CDR3 protein: CASSRGTGELFF; D gene: NA; V gene: TRBV7-9; clone size: NA; J gene: TRBJ2-2
CDR3 DNA: TGTGCCAGTAGTACGGGACAGAGTAATTCACCCCTCCACTTT; CDR3 protein: CASSTGQSNSPLHF; D gene: TRBD1; V gene: TRBV19; clone size: NA; J gene: TRBJ1-6
CDR3 DNA: TGTGCCAGTAGTATTATGGGGGCAGGAACCGGGGAGCTGTTTTTT; CDR3 protein: CASSIMGAGTGELFF; D gene: NA; V gene: TRBV19; clone size: NA; J gene: TRBJ2-2
CDR3 DNA: TGTGCCAGCAGCCATCGGCCTACTAGCCCTAGCGGGACCCTGGACTCCTACAATGAGCAGTTCTTC; CDR3 protein: CASSHRPTSPSGTLDSYNEQFF; D gene: TRBD2; V gene: TRBV4-2; clone size: NA; J gene: TRBJ2-1
CDR3 DNA: TGTGCCAGCACGACAGGGATGAACACTGAAGCTTTCTTT; CDR3 protein: CASTTGMNTEAFF; D gene: TRBD1; V gene: TRBV7-3; clone size: NA; J gene: TRBJ1-1
CDR3 DNA: TGTGCCAGCAGGCGGGACAGCTACGAGCAGTACTTC; CDR3 protein: CASRRDSYEQYF; D gene: NA; V gene: TRBV12-3/TRBV12-4; clone size: NA; J gene: TRBJ2-7
CDR3 DNA: TGTGCCAGCAGTGACACAGGGGTCTATGGCTACACCTTC; CDR3 protein: CASSDTGVYGYTF; D gene: TRBD1; V gene: TRBV6-6; clone size: NA; J gene: TRBJ1-2
CDR3 DNA: TGTGCCAGCAGTGAATTAGGACAGGGCTACGAGCAGTACTTC; CDR3 protein: CASSELGQGYEQYF; D gene: TRBD1; V gene: TRBV25-1; clone size: once; J gene: TRBJ2-7
CDR3 DNA: TGTGCCAGCAGTCGAACAGGGGTGAACACTGAAGCTTTCTTT; CDR3 protein: CASSRTGVNTEAFF; D gene: TRBD1; V gene: TRBV6-5; clone size: NA; J gene: TRBJ1-1
CDR3 DNA: TGTGCCAGCAGTTCGCTCAGGACAGGGTCAGATACGCAGTATTTT; CDR3 protein: CASSSLRTGSDTQYF; D gene: TRBD1; V gene: TRBV27; clone size: NA; J gene: TRBJ2-3
CDR3 DNA: TGCAGTGCTAGTGCAGGGGAAGCTGGAAACACCATATATTTT; CDR3 protein: CSASAGEAGNTIYF; D gene: NA; V gene: TRBV20-1; clone size: NA; J gene: TRBJ1-3
CDR3 DNA: TGTGCCAGCAGCTTAGTGGTGAGCTCCTACAATGAGCAGTTCTTC; CDR3 protein: CASSLVVSSYNEQFF; D gene: NA; V gene: TRBV11-1; clone size: NA; J gene: TRBJ2-1
CDR3 DNA: TGTGCCATCAGATCGGACCCAACAGGGACCCAGTACTTC; CDR3 protein: CAIRSDPTGTQYF; D gene: NA; V gene: TRBV10-3; clone size: NA; J gene: TRBJ2-5
CDR3 DNA: TGCGCCAGCAGTCCACCCACAGGGCCCTATGGCTACACCTTC; CDR3 protein: CASSPPTGPYGYTF; D gene: NA; V gene: TRBV5-1; clone size: NA; J gene: TRBJ1-2
CDR3 DNA: TGTGCCAGCAGTGAAAGAACGAGGGGGCGCCAAGAGACCCAGTACTTC; CDR3 protein: CASSERTRGRQETQYF; D gene: TRBD1; V gene: TRBV6-1; clone size: NA; J gene: TRBJ2-5
CDR3 DNA: TGTGCCAGTAATCCAGGAGGCTCTGGCACTGAAGCTTTCTTT; CDR3 protein: CASNPGGSGTEAFF; D gene: NA; V gene: TRBV19; clone size: NA; J gene: TRBJ1-1
CDR3 DNA: TGTGCCAGCAGCTTAGCCCGGGCTGGAAACACCATATATTTT; CDR3 protein: CASSLARAGNTIYF; D gene: NA; V gene: TRBV7-2; clone size: NA; J gene: TRBJ1-3
CDR3 DNA: TGTGCCAGCAGGCCGGGACTAGCGGGGCCCCCGTACAATGAGCAGTTCTTC; CDR3 protein: CASRPGLAGPPYNEQFF; D gene: TRBD2; V gene: TRBV5-8; clone size: NA; J gene: TRBJ2-1
CDR3 DNA: TGCGCCAGCAGCCACGGGGGAGGCAATCAGCCCCAGCATTTT; CDR3 protein: CASSHGGGNQPQHF; D gene: NA; V gene: TRBV4-3; clone size: NA; J gene: TRBJ1-5
CDR3 DNA: TGCAGCGTGATCGGGGGGGGTGAGCAGTTCTTC; CDR3 protein: CSVIGGGEQFF; D gene: TRBD2; V gene: TRBV29-1; clone size: NA; J gene: TRBJ2-1
CDR3 DNA: TGCGCCAGCATCCCTACCGGACAGGGAAGGGAGACCCAGTACTTC; CDR3 protein: CASIPTGQGRETQYF; D gene: TRBD1; V gene: TRBV5-1; clone size: once; J gene: TRBJ2-5
CDR3 DNA: TGTGCCAGTAGTATATATGGGGAGGCCTACGAGCAGTACTTC; CDR3 protein: CASSIYGEAYEQYF; D gene: NA; V gene: TRBV19; clone size: NA; J gene: TRBJ2-7